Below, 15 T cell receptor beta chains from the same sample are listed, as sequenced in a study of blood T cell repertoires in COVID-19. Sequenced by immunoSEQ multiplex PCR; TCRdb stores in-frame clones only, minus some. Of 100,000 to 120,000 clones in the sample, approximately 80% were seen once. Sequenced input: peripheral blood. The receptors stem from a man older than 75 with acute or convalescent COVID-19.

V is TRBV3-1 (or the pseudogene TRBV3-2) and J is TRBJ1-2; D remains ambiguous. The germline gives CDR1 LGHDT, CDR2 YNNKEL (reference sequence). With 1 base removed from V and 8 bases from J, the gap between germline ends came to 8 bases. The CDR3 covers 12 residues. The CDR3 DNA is TGTGCCAGCAGCCAAGGTGGCATGGGCTACACCTTC. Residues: CASSQGGMGYTF.

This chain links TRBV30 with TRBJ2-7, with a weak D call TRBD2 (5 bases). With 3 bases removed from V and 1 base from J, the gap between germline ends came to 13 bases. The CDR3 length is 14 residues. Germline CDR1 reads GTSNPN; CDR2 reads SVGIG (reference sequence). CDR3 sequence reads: CAWRSVGNSYEQYF. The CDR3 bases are TGTGCCTGGAGATCGGTCGGGAATTCCTACGAGCAGTACTTC.

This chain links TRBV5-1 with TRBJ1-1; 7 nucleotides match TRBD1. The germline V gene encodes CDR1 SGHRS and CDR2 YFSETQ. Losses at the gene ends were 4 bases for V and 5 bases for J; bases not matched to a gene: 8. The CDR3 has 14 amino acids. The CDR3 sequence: CASSVEGAGTEAFF. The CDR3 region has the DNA TGCGCCAGCAGCGTCGAGGGGGCTGGGACTGAAGCTTTCTTT.

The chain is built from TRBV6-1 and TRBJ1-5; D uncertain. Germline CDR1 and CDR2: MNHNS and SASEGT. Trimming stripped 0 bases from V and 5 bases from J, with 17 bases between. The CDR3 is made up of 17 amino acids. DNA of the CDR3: TGTGCCAGCAGTGAAGCGTTGGAGGTAGCGGGTTATCAGCCCCAGCATTTT. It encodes CASSEALEVAGYQPQHF.

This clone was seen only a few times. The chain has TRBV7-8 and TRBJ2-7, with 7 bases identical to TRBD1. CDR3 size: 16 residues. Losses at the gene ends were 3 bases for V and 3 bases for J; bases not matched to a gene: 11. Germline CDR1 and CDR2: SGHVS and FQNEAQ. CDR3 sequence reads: CASSFRIGQVNYEQYF. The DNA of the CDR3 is TGTGCCAGCAGCTTTAGGATAGGACAGGTTAACTACGAGCAGTACTTC.

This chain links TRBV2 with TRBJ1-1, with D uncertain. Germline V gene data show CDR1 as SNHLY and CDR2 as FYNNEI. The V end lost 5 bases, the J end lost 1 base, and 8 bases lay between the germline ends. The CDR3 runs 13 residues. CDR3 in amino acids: CASSSSGNTEAFF. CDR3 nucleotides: TGTGCCAGCAGTTCATCAGGGAACACTGAAGCTTTCTTT. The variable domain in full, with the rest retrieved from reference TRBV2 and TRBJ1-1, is EPEVTQTPSHQVTQMGQEVILRCVPISNHLYFYWYRQILGQKVEFLVSFYNNEISEKSEIFDDQFSVERPDGSNFTLKIRSTKLEDSAMYFCASSSSGNTEAFFGQGTRLTVV.

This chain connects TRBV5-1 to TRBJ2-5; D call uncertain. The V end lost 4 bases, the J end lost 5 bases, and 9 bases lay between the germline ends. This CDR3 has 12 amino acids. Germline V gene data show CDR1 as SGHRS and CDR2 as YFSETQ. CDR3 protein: CASSPARETQYF. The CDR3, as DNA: TGCGCCAGCAGCCCGGCCAGGGAGACCCAGTACTTC.

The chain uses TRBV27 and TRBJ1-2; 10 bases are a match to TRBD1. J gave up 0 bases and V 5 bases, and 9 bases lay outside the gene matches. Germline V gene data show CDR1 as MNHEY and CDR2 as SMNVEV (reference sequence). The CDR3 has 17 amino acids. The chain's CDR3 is CASSRKTGGLANYGYTF. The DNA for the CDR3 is TGTGCCAGCAGTAGGAAGACAGGGGGCCTGGCTAACTATGGCTACACCTTC.

CDR3 DNA sequence: TGCGCCAGCAGCTCACCGGACAGGGGTGTCACTGAAGCTTTCTTT. Amino acid sequence: CASSSPDRGVTEAFF. The chain carries TRBV5-1 and TRBJ1-1; 9 bases fit TRBD1. After removal of 3 bases from V and 4 bases from J, the junction contained 7 bases not matched to a gene. The germline CDR1 and CDR2 sequences are SGHRS and YFSETQ. The CDR3 totals 15 residues.

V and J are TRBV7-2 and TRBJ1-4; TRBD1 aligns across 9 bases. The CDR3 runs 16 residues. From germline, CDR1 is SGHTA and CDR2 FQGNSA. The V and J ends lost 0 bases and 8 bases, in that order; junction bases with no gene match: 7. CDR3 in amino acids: CASSLAPGTGREKLFF. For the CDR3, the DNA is TGTGCCAGCAGCTTAGCCCCAGGGACAGGGAGGGAAAAACTGTTTTTT.

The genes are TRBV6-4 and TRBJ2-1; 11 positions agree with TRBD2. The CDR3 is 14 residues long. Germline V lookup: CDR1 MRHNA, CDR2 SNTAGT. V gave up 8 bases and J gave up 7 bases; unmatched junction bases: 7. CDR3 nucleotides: TGTGCCAGCGAAGGACTAGCGGGTAGAAATGAGCAGTTCTTC. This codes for CASEGLAGRNEQFF.

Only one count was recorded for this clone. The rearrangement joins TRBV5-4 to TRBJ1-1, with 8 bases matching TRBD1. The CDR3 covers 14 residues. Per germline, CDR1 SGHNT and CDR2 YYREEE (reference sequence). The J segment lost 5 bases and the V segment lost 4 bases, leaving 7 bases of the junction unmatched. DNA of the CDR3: TGTGCCAGCAGCCTAGACAGGGGAAGGACTGAAGCTTTCTTT. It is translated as CASSLDRGRTEAFF.

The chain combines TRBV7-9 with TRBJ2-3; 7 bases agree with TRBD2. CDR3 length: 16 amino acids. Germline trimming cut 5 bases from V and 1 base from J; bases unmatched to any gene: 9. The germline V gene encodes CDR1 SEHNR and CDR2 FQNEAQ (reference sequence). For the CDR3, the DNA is TGTGCCAGCAGCCGACCGCTAGCGGTCGGCACAGATACGCAGTATTTT. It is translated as CASSRPLAVGTDTQYF.

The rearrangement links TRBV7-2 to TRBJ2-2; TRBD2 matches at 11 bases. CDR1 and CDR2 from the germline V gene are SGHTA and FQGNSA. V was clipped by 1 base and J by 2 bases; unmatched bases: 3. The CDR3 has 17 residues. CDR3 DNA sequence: TGTGCCAGCAGCTTAGTGGGGACTAGCGGTAACACCGGGGAGCTGTTTTTT. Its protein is CASSLVGTSGNTGELFF.

In nucleotides, the CDR3 is TGTGCCAGCAGTTTTCAACAGGCTGGGGCCAACGTCCTGACTTTC. It specifies CASSFQQAGANVLTF. V is TRBV27 and J is TRBJ2-6; weak D call: TRBD1 (5 bases). Germline lookup yields CDR1 MNHEY and CDR2 SMNVEV (reference sequence). The CDR3 totals 15 residues. Trimming cost V 3 bases and J 2 bases, with 8 bases left between them.